This TCR beta chain was observed in a study of blood T cells in healthy people across ages. Overall study: For every two T cells, template switching captured about one barcoded beta molecule.

A sample-barcoded 5' primer and a J-beta primer mix were used in a second PCR of roughly 7 to 11 cycles. The template-switch adaptor was a 5' adaptor with 12 random nucleotides. It tagged each cDNA molecule. Each CDR3 protein is one row after TCRdb ran MiXCR on the 5' RACE reads. The data hold just over 800,000 distinct CDR3 sequences, with 62% observed a single time. This clonotype has only one observation. Caucasian, healthy and from Russia, the donors were aged between about 6 and 90. A minimum of 5 micrograms of total RNA was extracted per sample. The CDR3 consists of 15 residues. Germline V gene lookup returns CDR1 MGHRA and CDR2 YSYEKL.

Input material: blood. This TCR was sampled from a man younger than 40 in good health. The genes are TRBV4-1 and TRBJ2-5; perhaps TRBD1 as D (6 bases). The J call is doubtful: the DNA matches TRBJ2-7 better. CDR3 residues: CASSQELQGPYEQYF. In DNA, the CDR3 is TGCGCCAGCAGCCAAGAGTTGCAGGGGCCCTACGAGCAGTACTTC.